The 21 T cell receptor beta chains listed next were all sequenced from one sample in a study of cytomegalovirus exposure and HLA in healthy donors. The PCR made use of 60 Vbeta and 13 Jbeta primers. Repertoires were generated with immunoSEQ multiplex PCR, while TCRdb's copy carries only in-frame clones and drops some. This table has some 150,000 clones, roughly 80% appearing once. Material for sequencing was PBMCs. The receptors stem from a woman aged 25 to 39 in good health and CMV-seronegative.

The rearrangement uses TRBV6-1 and TRBJ2-7; 7 bases align to TRBD1. From germline, CDR1 is MNHNS and CDR2 SASEGT. CDR3 length equals 15 residues. The trim removed 0 bases at V and 9 bases at J, leaving 11 bases unmatched. CDR3 protein: CASSEAGGQVGRQYF. The CDR3 nucleotides are TGTGCCAGCAGTGAAGCGGGTGGACAGGTTGGGCGGCAGTACTTC.

This chain connects TRBV5-6 to TRBJ1-2; no clear D gene. Germline V CDR1 and CDR2: SGHDT, YYEEEE. The CDR3 covers 13 residues. V was trimmed by 0 bases and J by 7 bases, leaving 10 bases between them. CDR3 bases: TGTGCCAGCAGCTTGGGGCAGCGGGGTGGCTACACCTTC. As protein: CASSLGQRGGYTF.

This sequence joins TRBV6-6 and TRBJ1-1; perhaps TRBD1 as D (5 bases). The CDR3 extends over 12 amino acids. Germline loops: CDR1 MNHNY, CDR2 SVGAGI (reference sequence). Trimming took off 0 bases at V and 8 bases at J, with 7 bases between the two ends. The CDR3 DNA reads TGTGCCAGCAGTTACTCGGGGGGAGAAGCTTTCTTT. It translates to CASSYSGGEAFF.

The V and J genes are TRBV27 and TRBJ2-7; the match to TRBD2 covers 7 bases. This CDR3 comprises 13 residues. Unmatched junction bases numbered 9, after V lost 8 bases and J lost 5 bases. Germline loops: CDR1 MNHEY, CDR2 SMNVEV (reference sequence). In DNA form, the CDR3 reads TGTGCCAGCGAGGCGAGGGAGGGTAACGAGCAGTACTTC. It specifies CASEAREGNEQYF.

The V and J genes are TRBV6-1 and TRBJ2-7, with D perhaps matching TRBD2 (6 bases). Germline CDR1 reads MNHNS; CDR2 reads SASEGT. This CDR3 comprises 15 residues. V was pared by 8 bases and J by 2 bases, with 19 bases between. In DNA, the CDR3 is TGTGCCAGCTGCCCCGGGACTGCAAGTACCTACGAGCAGTACTTC. Translation gives CASCPGTASTYEQYF.

Details on this clone: At one end the junction does not follow the germline gene, possibly because of a read error. This chain joins TRBV19 and TRBJ2-3, with 12 bases that match TRBD1. The length of the CDR3 is 24 residues. CDR1 is LNHDA and CDR2 is SQIVND in the germline V gene (reference sequence). The CDR3 region has the DNA TGTGCCAGTAGTTTAGACCGGGACAGGGGGCTTCTCCTAGCGGGGGCTCCTAGCACAGATACGCAGTATTTT. Its protein product is CASSLDRDRGLLLAGAPSTDTQYF.

The chain has TRBV5-1 and TRBJ1-1; D is ambiguous. There are 17 residues in the CDR3. In germline, CDR1 is SGHRS, CDR2 YFSETQ. V lost 4 bases to trimming and J lost 0 bases, with 19 bases between them. This CDR3 reads CASSHRRGALMNTEAFF. In DNA, the CDR3 is TGCGCCAGCAGCCATCGACGTGGAGCTCTCATGAACACTGAAGCTTTCTTT.

This sequence joins TRBV7-3 and TRBJ2-6; D unclear. Trimming stripped 2 bases from V and 2 bases from J, with 7 bases between. CDR3 length: 15 residues. The germline CDR1 and CDR2 sequences are SGHTA and FQGTGA. The CDR3: CASSLEVAGANVLTF. DNA of the CDR3: TGTGCCAGCAGCTTAGAGGTAGCTGGGGCCAACGTCCTGACTTTC.

This clone has only a few counts. The rearrangement uses TRBV6-6 and TRBJ2-1; 8 bases map to TRBD2. The CDR3 is 15 amino acids. V dropped 5 bases and J dropped 6; count of bases not matched to a gene: 9. Germline V gene data show CDR1 as MNHNY and CDR2 as SVGAGI (reference sequence). The CDR3 DNA sequence: TGTGCCAGCAGTGATCCGGGACTAGGGCCCAATGAGCAGTTCTTC. It codes for CASSDPGLGPNEQFF.

The rearrangement links TRBV7-3 to TRBJ2-3; D is perhaps TRBD2 (6 bases). CDR1 is SGHTA, CDR2 FQGTGA, per germline. Trimming left V 3 bases short and J 5 bases short, with 15 bases between. The CDR3 totals 15 residues. CDR3 DNA sequence: TGTGCCAGCAGCTTCGGGGGTAATCCTGGAGATACGCAGTATTTT. This translates into CASSFGGNPGDTQYF.

V and J are TRBV5-1 and TRBJ2-7; D possibly corresponds to TRBD1 (5 bases). CDR1 and CDR2 (germline): SGHRS, YFSETQ. V was clipped by 0 bases and J by 2 bases, with 18 bases between them. CDR3 length: 17 amino acids. This CDR3 is CASSLGAGIGRTYEQYF. The DNA of the CDR3 is TGCGCCAGCAGCTTGGGGGCAGGGATAGGTAGGACCTACGAGCAGTACTTC.

J is TRBJ2-2 and V is TRBV9; perhaps TRBD1 as D (6 bases). This CDR3 spans 16 amino acids. Germline CDR1 and CDR2: SGDLS and YYNGEE. Trimming took 4 bases from V and 0 from J, leaving 13 bases between them. CDR3 amino acids: CASSPRGGANTGELFF. The CDR3 bases are TGTGCCAGCAGCCCACGAGGGGGTGCGAACACCGGGGAGCTGTTTTTT.

This clone was seen a handful of times. The V call is TRBV4-3, the J call TRBJ2-7; 10 positions match TRBD1. The CDR3 is 16 amino acids. Germline V gene lookup returns CDR1 LGHNA and CDR2 YSLEER. With V trimmed by 3 bases and J by 2 bases, 7 bases remained unmatched. The DNA of the CDR3 is TGCGCCAGCAGCCACATAGGACAGGGGGGCGCCTACGAGCAGTACTTC. Translated: CASSHIGQGGAYEQYF.

The CDR3 nucleotides read TGTGCCAGCAGCCCCTCGGGGGGCATCTCCTACAATGAGCAGTTCTTC. Residues: CASSPSGGISYNEQFF. This chain connects TRBV6-4 to TRBJ2-1; the D gene is possibly TRBD2 (7 bases). Per germline, CDR1 MRHNA and CDR2 SNTAGT. V was shortened by 6 bases and J by 0 bases, with 15 bases between the two germline ends. The CDR3 totals 16 residues.

In its sample, this clone was seen once. The V call is TRBV2, the J call TRBJ1-2, with TRBD1 matching 8 bases. J lost 3 bases, V lost 7 bases, and 7 bases had no gene match. CDR3 length: 14 residues. Germline V gene sequence: CDR1 SNHLY, CDR2 FYNNEI. CDR3 coding DNA: TGTGCCAGCAACAAATACAGGGGGGACTATGGCTACACCTTC. Translation gives CASNKYRGDYGYTF.

The V gene is TRBV30, the J gene TRBJ1-1, with D perhaps TRBD1 (5 bases). The CDR3 has 15 amino acids. Germline V CDR1 and CDR2: GTSNPN, SVGIG (reference sequence). The germline V and J ends were trimmed by 3 bases and 1 base, with 15 bases remaining between them. In nucleotides, the CDR3 is TGTGCCTGGAGAGACTCAGGGTGGCGGAACACTGAAGCTTTCTTT. It encodes CAWRDSGWRNTEAFF.

The rearrangement joins TRBV6-5 to TRBJ1-5; maybe TRBD1 (6 bases). The CDR3 is 13 residues long. The germline V gene encodes CDR1 MNHEY and CDR2 SVGAGI. V was trimmed by 5 bases and J by 5 bases, leaving 10 bases between them. CDR3 nucleotide sequence: TGTGCCAGCAGTGTACAGGGAGATCAGCCCCAGCATTTT. This codes for CASSVQGDQPQHF.

This clone was detected only a few times. The chain joins TRBV5-1 to TRBJ1-1; no definite D call. The CDR3 is 14 amino acids. The germline CDR1 and CDR2 sequences are SGHRS and YFSETQ. Trimming took off 0 bases at V and 1 base at J, with 7 bases between the two ends. CDR3 residues: CASSLGGSNTEAFF. CDR3 sequence (DNA): TGCGCCAGCAGCTTGGGCGGATCGAACACTGAAGCTTTCTTT.

The chain combines TRBV7-2 with TRBJ2-5, with D perhaps matching TRBD2 (6 bases). The CDR3 is 13 residues long. Per the germline V gene, CDR1 is SGHTA and CDR2 is FQGNSA. V gave up 1 base and J gave up 4 bases, with 7 bases separating them. The CDR3 loop reads CASSLVEGETQYF. The DNA of the CDR3 is TGTGCCAGCAGCTTAGTGGAGGGAGAGACCCAGTACTTC.

V gene TRBV12-5 combines with J gene TRBJ2-1; 11 bases agree with TRBD2. Trimming cost V 7 bases and J 7 bases; bases outside gene matches: 3. CDR3 length equals 13 residues. Germline values: CDR1 LGHNT, CDR2 FRNRAP. The CDR3 loop is CASASGGTNEQFF. CDR3 in DNA: TGTGCTAGTGCTAGCGGGGGGACGAATGAGCAGTTCTTC.

The genes are TRBV19 and TRBJ1-5, with D maybe TRBD1 (5 bases). The CDR3 runs 15 residues. The V gene lost 3 bases and the J gene lost 5 bases, with 14 bases spanning the gap. Germline CDR1 and CDR2: LNHDA and SQIVND (reference sequence). The CDR3 region is CASSIKGRFDQPQHF. The CDR3 DNA sequence: TGTGCCAGTAGTATTAAGGGGAGGTTTGATCAGCCCCAGCATTTT.